One sample yielded the 20 T cell receptor beta chains listed below, sequenced in a study of CD4+ T cells in melanoma. The protocol was immunoSEQ multiplex PCR, while the TCRdb copy is restricted to in-frame clones and leaves out a portion. The sample lists some 13,000 clones, 68% occurring once. The material sequenced was cells from a culture (not recorded whether cultured in vitro). These receptors originate from a human donor with melanoma.

The chain combines TRBV18 with TRBJ1-6; 7 nucleotides line up with TRBD1. V was clipped by 1 base and J by 6 bases; unmatched bases: 12. Germline CDR1 KGHSH, CDR2 LQKENI. This CDR3 comprises 18 residues. The chain's CDR3 is CASSPLPRDRGVNSPLHF. DNA of the CDR3: TGTGCCAGCTCACCACTACCCCGGGACAGAGGAGTTAATTCACCCCTCCACTTT.

The genes are TRBV10-1 and TRBJ2-1; D remains ambiguous. V lost 6 bases to trimming and J lost 0 bases, with 9 bases between them. Per germline, CDR1 WNHNN and CDR2 SYGVQD (reference sequence). CDR3 size: 14 residues. This chain's CDR3 is CASSPISSYNEQFF. CDR3 nucleotides: TGCGCCAGCAGCCCTATTAGCTCCTACAATGAGCAGTTCTTC.

This sequence joins TRBV7-3 and TRBJ2-5; 7 bases map to TRBD2. Germline assignment: CDR1 SGHTA and CDR2 FQGTGA. CDR3 length: 13 residues. J lost 5 bases, V lost 5 bases, and 5 bases had no gene match. CDR3 amino acids: CASSSGTWETQYF. CDR3 bases: TGTGCCAGCAGCAGCGGGACCTGGGAGACCCAGTACTTC.

V gene TRBV19 combines with J gene TRBJ2-4; 10 bases match TRBD1. Germline values: CDR1 LNHDA, CDR2 SQIVND (reference sequence). The V and J ends lost 9 bases and 2 bases, in that order; junction bases with no gene match: 13. The CDR3 contains 17 residues. CDR3 nucleotides: TGTGCCAGAGCGGGACAGGGGACAGAAGATACCAAAAACATTCAGTACTTC. It is translated as CARAGQGTEDTKNIQYF.

This chain's CDR3 is CASSSTSGGARTQYF. Here the CDR3 DNA reads TGCGCCAGCAGCTCGACTAGCGGGGGTGCCCGGACCCAGTACTTC. The chain is built from TRBV5-1 and TRBJ2-5, with 12 bases that match TRBD2. With V trimmed by 3 bases and J by 7 bases, 7 bases remained unmatched. This CDR3 is 15 amino acids long. Germline CDR1 is SGHRS and CDR2 is YFSETQ.

V and J are TRBV6-1 and TRBJ2-3, with a possible D match to TRBD1 (6 bases). This CDR3 is built from 14 residues. CDR1 and CDR2 (germline): MNHNS, SASEGT. V gave up 6 bases and J gave up 2 bases, with 12 bases separating them. CDR3 loop: CASSYTGYTDTQYF. The CDR3 DNA sequence: TGTGCCAGCAGCTACACAGGGTACACAGATACGCAGTATTTT.

This clone was detected only a few times. The V gene is TRBV12-5, the J gene TRBJ1-5; D not certain. Germline V gene lookup returns CDR1 LGHNT and CDR2 FRNRAP. The CDR3 is made up of 15 amino acids. The V end was cut by 9 bases, the J end by 5 bases, with 20 bases between. CDR3 coding DNA: TGTGCTAGCCGCCGCGAATCGCCCCCCGATCAGCCCCAGCATTTT. Protein: CASRRESPPDQPQHF. Variable domain in full (rest from reference TRBV12-5 and TRBJ1-5): DARVTQTPRHKVTEMGQEVTMRCQPILGHNTVFWYRQTMMQGLELLAYFRNRAPLDDSGMPKDRFSAEMPDATLATLKIQPSEPRDSAVYFCASRRESPPDQPQHFGDGTRLSIL.

This sequence joins TRBV9 and TRBJ2-3, with no clear D. Germline CDR1 SGDLS, CDR2 YYNGEE. This CDR3 is built from 13 residues. The V and J ends lost 1 base and 10 bases respectively, with 13 bases between them. The CDR3 loop is CASSVNANPPQYF. CDR3 nucleotides: TGTGCCAGCAGCGTAAATGCTAATCCCCCGCAGTATTTT.

The genes are TRBV27 and TRBJ1-1; D gene uncertain. The V gene's germline CDR1 is MNHEY and CDR2 SMNVEV (reference sequence). Trimming stripped 5 bases from V and 1 base from J, with 14 bases between. This CDR3 is built from 15 residues. Written as DNA, the CDR3 is TGTGCCAGCAGTCCACTAGTCGCCCGGAACACTGAAGCTTTCTTT. As protein: CASSPLVARNTEAFF.

This clone was seen only a few times. The rearrangement uses TRBV2 and TRBJ1-2; tentatively, D is TRBD1 (6 bases). V was pared by 8 bases and J by 5 bases, with 12 bases between. The CDR3 consists of 12 residues. Germline V gene lookup returns CDR1 SNHLY and CDR2 FYNNEI. The CDR3 is CASLDRGYGYTF. CDR3 bases: TGTGCCAGCCTGGACAGAGGATATGGCTACACCTTC.

DNA for the CDR3: TGCGCCAGCAGCCAAGAGGGGGCCAGAAGGAACACTGAAGCTTTCTTT. Translation gives CASSQEGARRNTEAFF. This chain links TRBV4-1 with TRBJ1-1, with D perhaps TRBD1 (6 bases). Germline V lookup: CDR1 MGHRA, CDR2 YSYEKL. This CDR3 contains 16 residues. V lost 0 bases and J lost 1, with 12 bases in between.

The chain has TRBV19 and TRBJ1-5; TRBD1 aligns across 8 bases. Germline assignment: CDR1 LNHDA and CDR2 SQIVND (reference sequence). The CDR3 spans 13 residues. V was pared by 5 bases and J by 6 bases, with 3 bases of the junction left unmatched. Here the CDR3 reads CASSPDRVQPQHF. DNA of the CDR3: TGTGCCAGTAGTCCGGACAGGGTTCAGCCCCAGCATTTT. The entire variable domain, with the rest obtained from reference TRBV19 and TRBJ1-5, is as follows: DGGITQSPKYLFRKEGQNVTLSCEQNLNHDAMYWYRQDPGQGLRLIYYSQIVNDFQKGDIAEGYSVSREKKESFPLTVTSAQKNPTAFYLCASSPDRVQPQHFGDGTRLSIL.

This clone was picked up a small number of times. The chain recombines TRBV25-1 with TRBJ1-2; D not certain. The V and J ends lost 7 bases and 4 bases respectively, with 13 bases between them. There are 13 residues in the CDR3. Germline V gives CDR1 MGHDK, CDR2 SYGVNS. CDR3 region: CASTSDSPYGYTF. CDR3 nucleotide sequence: TGTGCCAGCACATCCGATTCGCCCTATGGCTACACCTTC.

The CDR3 coding sequence is TGTGCCAGCAAGACTAGTTCGACGGAGACCCAGTACTTC. This encodes CASKTSSTETQYF. The V call is TRBV6-1, the J call TRBJ2-5; TRBD2 is a possible D gene (6 bases). Germline CDR1 reads MNHNS; CDR2 reads SASEGT. Trimming removed 7 bases at V and 5 bases at J, with 14 bases between. CDR3 length equals 13 residues.

The chain combines TRBV4-3 with TRBJ2-7; TRBD2 agrees at 10 bases. The trim removed 5 bases at V and 3 bases at J, leaving 4 bases unmatched. The germline V gene encodes CDR1 LGHNA and CDR2 YSLEER. The CDR3 covers 14 residues. The CDR3 nucleotides read TGCGCCAGCAGCTCCATAGCGGGGGGCTACGAGCAGTACTTC. Its translation: CASSSIAGGYEQYF.

This clone was observed a few times. This chain connects TRBV7-9 to TRBJ1-4, with 8 bases aligning to TRBD1. The CDR3 covers 12 residues. V gave up 11 bases and J gave up 8 bases; unmatched junction bases: 7. CDR1 SEHNR and CDR2 FQNEAQ come from the germline V gene (reference sequence). DNA of the CDR3: TGTGCCGGACAGGGATCCAACGAAAAACTGTTTTTT. Amino acid sequence: CAGQGSNEKLFF. Full variable domain (missing parts from reference TRBV7-9 and TRBJ1-4): DTGVSQNPRHKITKRGQNVTFRCDPISEHNRLYWYRQTLGQGPEFLTYFQNEAQLEKSRLLSDRFSAERPKGSFSTLEIQRTEQGDSAMYLCAGQGSNEKLFFGSGTQLSVL.

The chain links TRBV9 to TRBJ1-5, with D tentatively TRBD1 (6 bases). The germline gives CDR1 SGDLS, CDR2 YYNGEE. This CDR3 has 19 residues. The V end was cut by 4 bases, the J end by 4 bases, with 27 bases between. CDR3 sequence reads: CASSIPGPYREPKNQPQHF. CDR3 nucleotides: TGTGCCAGCAGCATCCCAGGCCCCTACAGGGAACCAAAAAATCAGCCCCAGCATTTT.

This clone was counted once. The rearrangement joins TRBV7-8 to TRBJ1-3; no clear D. From germline, CDR1 is SGHVS and CDR2 FQNEAQ. V was cut by 1 base and J by 0 bases, with 4 bases left in between. The CDR3 loop spans 14 amino acids. This chain's CDR3 is CASSLVRSGNTIYF. The CDR3 region has the DNA TGTGCCAGCAGCTTAGTTCGCTCTGGAAACACCATATATTTT.

This rearrangement joins TRBV18 to TRBJ2-5; no definite D call. CDR1 and CDR2 from the germline V gene are KGHSH and LQKENI. CDR3 length: 14 amino acids. The V and J ends lost 2 bases and 2 bases respectively, with 9 bases between them. Here the CDR3 DNA reads TGTGCCAGCTCACCAGAGGACGGACAAGAGACCCAGTACTTC. This gives the protein CASSPEDGQETQYF.

The rearrangement joins TRBV9 to TRBJ2-1, with D perhaps TRBD1 or TRBD2 (6 bases each). Looked up from germline, CDR1 is SGDLS and CDR2 is YYNGEE. The CDR3 spans 16 residues. The ends were cut back, 2 bases at V and 0 bases at J, with 12 bases in the middle. This chain's CDR3 is CASSVGGPFSYNEQFF. CDR3 coding DNA: TGTGCCAGCAGCGTCGGGGGCCCCTTCTCCTACAATGAGCAGTTCTTC.